Below are 19 T cell receptor beta chains sequenced from a single sample in a study of cytomegalovirus exposure and HLA in healthy donors. Vbeta (60) and Jbeta (13) primers were used in the PCR. Sequencing was performed with immunoSEQ multiplex PCR; in TCRdb, only in-frame clones are kept and a portion is missing. This table has 60,000 to 70,000 clones, around 77% appearing once. The sequencing sample was made of PBMCs. These receptors were obtained from a male donor in good health and CMV-seropositive.

The V gene is TRBV6-5, the J gene TRBJ2-2; D is undetermined. CDR3 length: 15 amino acids. V dropped 2 bases and J dropped 0 bases, with 7 bases sitting between them. The germline gives CDR1 MNHEY, CDR2 SVGAGI. CDR3 nucleotide sequence: TGTGCCAGCAGTTACCGGTCACCGAACACCGGGGAGCTGTTTTTT. Its translation is CASSYRSPNTGELFF.

The V call is TRBV6-5, the J call TRBJ2-1; TRBD1 matches at 10 bases. The CDR3 contains 13 residues. The germline gives CDR1 MNHEY, CDR2 SVGAGI. The trim removed 7 bases at V and 7 bases at J, leaving 4 bases unmatched. CDR3 in amino acids: CASTRTGGNEQFF. CDR3 DNA: TGTGCCAGCACTCGGACAGGGGGGAATGAGCAGTTCTTC.

The J gene is TRBJ1-5, the V gene TRBV19; D remains unclear. V shed 5 bases and J shed 4 bases, with 9 bases lying between them. This CDR3 region has 13 residues. Per the germline V gene, CDR1 is LNHDA and CDR2 is SQIVND (reference sequence). CDR3 sequence: CASSWAGNQPQHF. As DNA, the CDR3 is TGTGCCAGTAGTTGGGCGGGAAATCAGCCCCAGCATTTT. The whole variable domain, remainder taken from reference TRBV19 and TRBJ1-5, is DGGITQSPKYLFRKEGQNVTLSCEQNLNHDAMYWYRQDPGQGLRLIYYSQIVNDFQKGDIAEGYSVSREKKESFPLTVTSAQKNPTAFYLCASSWAGNQPQHFGDGTRLSIL.

The chain is built from TRBV13 and TRBJ1-5; D might be TRBD1 (5 bases). The CDR3 consists of 14 residues. Trimming shortened V by 4 bases and J by 3 bases, and 10 bases separated the two germline ends. Germline CDR1 and CDR2: PRHDT and FYEKMQ (reference sequence). CDR3 DNA: TGTGCCAGCAGCTCCAGGGCATTCAATCAGCCCCAGCATTTT. It encodes CASSSRAFNQPQHF. The full variable domain, completed using reference TRBV13 and TRBJ1-5, is AAGVIQSPRHLIKEKRETATLKCYPIPRHDTVYWYQQGPGQDPQFLISFYEKMQSDKGSIPDRFSAQQFSDYHSELNMSSLELGDSALYFCASSSRAFNQPQHFGDGTRLSIL.

The V call is TRBV6-5, the J call TRBJ2-3, with TRBD2 matching 7 bases. The CDR3 length is 14 residues. Germline V gene data show CDR1 as MNHEY and CDR2 as SVGAGI. Trimming removed 4 bases from V and 11 bases from J; junction bases left unmatched: 12. CDR3: CASSSVAQAGRQYF. The DNA for the CDR3 is TGTGCCAGCAGTTCCGTCGCCCAAGCGGGGAGGCAGTATTTT.

The chain combines TRBV13 with TRBJ1-3, with D perhaps TRBD1 (6 bases). The V end lost 4 bases, the J end lost 4 bases, and 8 bases lay between the germline ends. The CDR3 totals 13 residues. CDR1 is PRHDT, CDR2 FYEKMQ, per germline (reference sequence). The CDR3 spells CASSWGGGNTIYF. As DNA, the CDR3 is TGTGCCAGCAGCTGGGGGGGCGGAAACACCATATATTTT.

The chain links TRBV5-4 to TRBJ1-2; 7 bases are shared with TRBD1. Germline lookup yields CDR1 SGHNT and CDR2 YYREEE (reference sequence). The CDR3 has 16 residues. J was trimmed by 7 bases and V by 0 bases; bases with no gene match: 12. The CDR3 loop is CASSLGRGRGIPGYTF. DNA for the CDR3: TGTGCCAGCAGCTTGGGACGGGGCAGGGGGATTCCTGGCTACACCTTC.

The chain recombines TRBV15 with TRBJ2-2; 8 nucleotides match TRBD1. This CDR3 spans 14 amino acids. V gave up 5 bases and J gave up 6 bases; unmatched junction bases: 5. The germline gives CDR1 LNHNV, CDR2 YYDKDF (reference sequence). CDR3: CATSVDRVAGELFF. DNA of the CDR3: TGTGCCACCAGCGTGGACAGGGTGGCCGGGGAGCTGTTTTTT. The full variable domain, its missing parts supplied by reference TRBV15 and TRBJ2-2, is DAMVIQNPRYQVTQFGKPVTLSCSQTLNHNVMYWYQQKSSQAPKLLFHYYDKDFNNEADTPDNFQSRRPNTSFCFLDIRSPGLGDTAMYLCATSVDRVAGELFFGEGSRLTVL.

Note on this clone: The sample has other DNA sequences that encode this CDR3 too. The CDR3 region has the DNA TGCGCCAGCAGCTTGGCCGGGAACACTGAAGCTTTCTTT. Translated: CASSLAGNTEAFF. The V gene is TRBV5-1, the J gene TRBJ1-1, with D hard to call. Deletions cut 0 bases from V and 1 base from J, with 4 bases between. The CDR3 spans 13 residues. Germline V gives CDR1 SGHRS, CDR2 YFSETQ.

The chain couples TRBV18 to TRBJ1-5, with D possibly being TRBD1 (5 bases). The CDR3 consists of 16 residues. The germline V gene has CDR1 KGHSH and CDR2 LQKENI. V shed 3 bases and J shed 1 base, with 13 bases lying between them. The CDR3 sequence is CASSPGQGSSNQPQHF. The CDR3 region has the DNA TGTGCCAGCTCACCGGGCCAGGGATCAAGCAATCAGCCCCAGCATTTT.

V is TRBV28 and J is TRBJ2-3; 12 positions match TRBD2. Germline trimming cut 5 bases from V and 6 bases from J; bases unmatched to any gene: 15. Germline V gene sequence: CDR1 MDHEN, CDR2 SYDVKM. This CDR3 is built from 18 residues. Written as DNA, the CDR3 is TGTGCCAGCAGTCAGAACCGATGGACTAGCGGGGATGGTGATACGCAGTATTTT. Translation: CASSQNRWTSGDGDTQYF.

This clone was seen a single time. The V call is TRBV7-2, the J call TRBJ1-5, with 7 bases matching TRBD1. This CDR3 region has 14 residues. V trimming: 5 bases; J trimming: 3 bases; junction bases outside the gene matches: 4. Germline V gives CDR1 SGHTA, CDR2 FQGNSA. The CDR3 DNA reads as TGTGCCAGCAGCGGGGGACAGAACAATCAGCCCCAGCATTTT. Its protein is CASSGGQNNQPQHF. Full variable domain (missing parts from reference TRBV7-2 and TRBJ1-5): GAGVSQSPSNKVTEKGKDVELRCDPISGHTALYWYRQSLGQGLEFLIYFQGNSAPDKSGLPSDRFSAERTGGSVSTLTIQRTQQEDSAVYLCASSGGQNNQPQHFGDGTRLSIL.

The rearrangement joins TRBV29-1 to TRBJ2-3, with 11 bases matching TRBD2. J gave up 5 bases and V 7 bases, and 11 bases lay outside the gene matches. The CDR3 extends over 15 amino acids. From germline, CDR1 is SQVTM and CDR2 ANQGSEA. For the CDR3, the DNA is TGCAGCGCCTGTATAGCGGGGGGGCCTGGAGATACGCAGTATTTT. Translating it yields CSACIAGGPGDTQYF.

This chain connects TRBV7-9 to TRBJ2-1; 12 bases are a match to TRBD2. This CDR3 has 16 amino acids. The germline gives CDR1 SEHNR, CDR2 FQNEAQ (reference sequence). V lost 5 bases and J lost 9; bases outside the gene matches: 11. The DNA of the CDR3 is TGTGCCAGCAGCGACCCCCTAGCGGGGGGGTTAGGTGAGCAGTTCTTC. Translating gives CASSDPLAGGLGEQFF.

The chain uses TRBV6-5 and TRBJ2-4; tentatively, D is TRBD1 (6 bases). Trimming left V 6 bases short and J 1 base short, with 13 bases between. The CDR3 length is 15 residues. The germline gives CDR1 MNHEY, CDR2 SVGAGI. The CDR3 loop reads CASSQAGVAKNIQYF. In DNA, the CDR3 is TGTGCCAGCAGCCAAGCAGGGGTGGCCAAAAACATTCAGTACTTC.

The genes are TRBV9 and TRBJ2-1; the match to TRBD2 covers 8 bases. Germline lookup yields CDR1 SGDLS and CDR2 YYNGEE. The CDR3 is 14 residues long. V shed 0 bases, J shed 8 bases, and the junction held 4 bases outside the gene matches. The CDR3 here is CASSVGGGRHEQFF. The CDR3 DNA sequence: TGTGCCAGCAGCGTAGGCGGGGGGCGACATGAGCAGTTCTTC.

The chain combines TRBV5-5 with TRBJ1-2; the D is unclear. V lost 1 base, J lost 4 bases, and 8 bases lay in between. Per germline, CDR1 SGHKS and CDR2 YYEKEE (reference sequence). This CDR3 has 13 amino acids. DNA of the CDR3: TGTGCCAGCAGCTTGAATGTCGGCTATGGCTACACCTTC. Translated: CASSLNVGYGYTF.

The chain has TRBV9 and TRBJ1-5; possibly TRBD1 for D (5 bases). This CDR3 contains 16 residues. The V gene's germline CDR1 is SGDLS and CDR2 YYNGEE. V was pared by 0 bases and J by 7 bases, with 17 bases between. CDR3 sequence: CASSVGGGGSEQPQHF. As DNA, the CDR3 is TGTGCCAGCAGCGTAGGTGGGGGGGGGTCGGAACAGCCCCAGCATTTT.

This clone was seen a few times. The chain couples TRBV6-5 to TRBJ2-7; the match to TRBD1 covers 11 bases. V lost 2 bases, J lost 5 bases, and 5 bases stayed unmatched. The CDR3 is 15 residues long. From germline, CDR1 is MNHEY and CDR2 SVGAGI. The CDR3 DNA is TGTGCCAGCAGTTACAGGGGACAGGGGGGCCACGAGCAGTACTTC. Amino acid sequence: CASSYRGQGGHEQYF.